This record concerns one T cell receptor (beta chain) sequence. The method was immunoSEQ multiplex PCR; TCRdb's version includes in-frame clones alone and lacks a portion of them. The table includes 5,000 to 6,500 clones, roughly 28% detected once. The source of the sample is a study of sequential checkpoint blockade in melanoma. Sample treatment: randomized to nivolumab then ipilimumab (arm A) or the reverse (arm B). Trimming removed 3 bases at V and 2 bases at J, with 13 bases between. The CDR3 is 15 residues long. Germline V gene lookup returns CDR1 SGHRS and CDR2 YFSETQ. The specimen was tumor tissue (inferred from file names), collected from a patient given nivolumab and ipilimumab in sequence. The gene calls are TRBV5-1 and TRBJ2-3; D may be TRBD2 (5 bases). The clonotype comes from a human donor with melanoma. CDR3 protein: CASSSEARPTDTQYF. The CDR3 region has the DNA TGCGCCAGCAGCTCGGAGGCCAGACCCACAGATACGCAGTATTTT.